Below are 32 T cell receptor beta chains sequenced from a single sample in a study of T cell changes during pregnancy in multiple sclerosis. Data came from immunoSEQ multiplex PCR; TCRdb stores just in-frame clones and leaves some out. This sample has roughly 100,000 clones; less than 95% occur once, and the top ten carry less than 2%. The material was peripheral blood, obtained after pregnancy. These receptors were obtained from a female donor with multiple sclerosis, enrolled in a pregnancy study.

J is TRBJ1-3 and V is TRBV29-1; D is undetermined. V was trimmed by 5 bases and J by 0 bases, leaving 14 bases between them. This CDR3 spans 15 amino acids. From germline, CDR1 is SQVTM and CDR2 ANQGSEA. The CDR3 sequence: CSVQGRKGSGNTIYF. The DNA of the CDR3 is TGCAGCGTTCAAGGCAGGAAAGGCTCTGGAAACACCATATATTTT.

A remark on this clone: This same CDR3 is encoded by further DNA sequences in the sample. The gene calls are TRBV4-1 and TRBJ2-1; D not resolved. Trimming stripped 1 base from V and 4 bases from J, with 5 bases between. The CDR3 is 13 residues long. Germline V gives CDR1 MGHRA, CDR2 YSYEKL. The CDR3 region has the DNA TGCGCCAGCAGCCAAGGCAGTTACAATGAGCAGTTCTTC. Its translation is CASSQGSYNEQFF.

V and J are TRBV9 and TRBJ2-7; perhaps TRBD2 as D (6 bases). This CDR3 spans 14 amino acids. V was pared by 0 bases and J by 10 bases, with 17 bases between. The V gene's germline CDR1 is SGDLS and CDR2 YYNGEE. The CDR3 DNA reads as TGTGCCAGCAGCGTAGCCCATAAAGGGGACTCCCAGTACTTC. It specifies CASSVAHKGDSQYF.

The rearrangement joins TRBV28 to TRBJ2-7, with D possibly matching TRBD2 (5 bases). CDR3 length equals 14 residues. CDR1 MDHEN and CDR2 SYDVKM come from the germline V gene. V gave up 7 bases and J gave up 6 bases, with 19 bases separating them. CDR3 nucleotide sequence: TGTGCCAGCACCTCGGACGGGGTAATTGCCGAGCAGTACTTC. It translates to CASTSDGVIAEQYF.

In DNA form, the CDR3 reads TGTGCCGTTCGACCCTACCCAACGGGGAAGTCCTATAATTCACCCCTCCACTTT. Translated: CAVRPYPTGKSYNSPLHF. This chain joins TRBV7-4 and TRBJ1-6; no clear D gene. This CDR3 region has 18 residues. V lost 11 bases and J lost 1, with 24 bases in between. The germline CDR1 and CDR2 sequences are SGHVT and SQSDAQ.

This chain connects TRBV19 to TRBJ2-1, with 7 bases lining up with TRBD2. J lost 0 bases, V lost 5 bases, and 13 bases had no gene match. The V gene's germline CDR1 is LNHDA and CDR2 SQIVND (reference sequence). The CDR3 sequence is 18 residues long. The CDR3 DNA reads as TGTGCCAGTAGTCTGGCCCGACTAGCCTTAGGCTCCTACAATGAGCAGTTCTTC. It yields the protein CASSLARLALGSYNEQFF.

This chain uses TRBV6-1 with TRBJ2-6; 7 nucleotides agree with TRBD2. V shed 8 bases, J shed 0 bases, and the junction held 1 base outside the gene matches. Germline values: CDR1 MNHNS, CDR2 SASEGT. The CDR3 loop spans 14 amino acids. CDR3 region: CASGGGSGANVLTF. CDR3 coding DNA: TGTGCCAGCGGGGGGGGCTCTGGGGCCAACGTCCTGACTTTC.

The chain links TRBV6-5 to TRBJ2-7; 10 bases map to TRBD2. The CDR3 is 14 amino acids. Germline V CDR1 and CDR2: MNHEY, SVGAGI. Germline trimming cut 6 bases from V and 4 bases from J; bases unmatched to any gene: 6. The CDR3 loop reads CASRQGLATYEQYF. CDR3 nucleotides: TGTGCCAGCAGACAGGGACTAGCGACATACGAGCAGTACTTC.

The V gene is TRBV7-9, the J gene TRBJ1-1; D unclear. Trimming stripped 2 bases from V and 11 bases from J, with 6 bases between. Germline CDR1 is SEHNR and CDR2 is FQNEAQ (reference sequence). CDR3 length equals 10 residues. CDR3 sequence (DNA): TGTGCCAGCAGCTTAAGCGGTGCTTTCTTT. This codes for CASSLSGAFF.

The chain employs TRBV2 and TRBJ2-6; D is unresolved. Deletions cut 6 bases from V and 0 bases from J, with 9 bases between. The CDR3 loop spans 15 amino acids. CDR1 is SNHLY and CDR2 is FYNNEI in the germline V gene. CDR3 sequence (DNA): TGTGCCAGCAGGACGCAGGCCTCTGGGGCCAACGTCCTGACTTTC. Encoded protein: CASRTQASGANVLTF.

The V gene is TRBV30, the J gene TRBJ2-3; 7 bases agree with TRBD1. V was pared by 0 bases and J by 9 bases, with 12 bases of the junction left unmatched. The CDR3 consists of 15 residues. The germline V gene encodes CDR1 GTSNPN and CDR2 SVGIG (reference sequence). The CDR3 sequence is CAWSVGTAKPRTQYF. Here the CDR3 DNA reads TGTGCCTGGAGTGTTGGGACAGCAAAGCCCCGAACGCAGTATTTT.

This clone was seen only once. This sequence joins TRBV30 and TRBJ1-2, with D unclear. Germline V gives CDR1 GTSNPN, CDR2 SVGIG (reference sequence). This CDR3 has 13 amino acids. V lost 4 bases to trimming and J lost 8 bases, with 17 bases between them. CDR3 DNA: TGTGCCTGGAATTTGGAACTAACTATGGGCTACACCTTC. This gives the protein CAWNLELTMGYTF. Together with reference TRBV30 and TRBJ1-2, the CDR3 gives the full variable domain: SQTIHQWPATLVQPVGSPLSLECTVEGTSNPNLYWYRQAAGRGLQLLFYSVGIGQISSEVPQNLSASRPQDRQFILSSKKLLLSDSGFYLCAWNLELTMGYTFGSGTRLTVV.

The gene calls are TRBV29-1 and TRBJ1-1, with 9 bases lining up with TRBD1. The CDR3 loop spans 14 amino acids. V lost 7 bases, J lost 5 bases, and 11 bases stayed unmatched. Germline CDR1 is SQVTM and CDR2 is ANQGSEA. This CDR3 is CSASPGQGSTEAFF. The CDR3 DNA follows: TGCAGCGCTAGTCCGGGACAGGGCTCAACTGAAGCTTTCTTT.

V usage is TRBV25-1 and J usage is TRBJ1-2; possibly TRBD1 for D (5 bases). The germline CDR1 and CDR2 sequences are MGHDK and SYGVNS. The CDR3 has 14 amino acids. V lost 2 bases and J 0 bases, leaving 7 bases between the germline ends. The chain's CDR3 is CASSEAGTNYGYTF. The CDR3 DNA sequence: TGTGCCAGCAGTGAAGCAGGGACTAACTATGGCTACACCTTC.

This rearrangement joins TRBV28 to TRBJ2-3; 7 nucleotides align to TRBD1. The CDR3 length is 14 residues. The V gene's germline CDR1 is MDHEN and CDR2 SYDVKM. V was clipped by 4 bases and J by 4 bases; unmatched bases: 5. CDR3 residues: CASSYTGEADTQYF. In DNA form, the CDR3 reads TGTGCCAGCAGTTACACAGGGGAAGCAGATACGCAGTATTTT.

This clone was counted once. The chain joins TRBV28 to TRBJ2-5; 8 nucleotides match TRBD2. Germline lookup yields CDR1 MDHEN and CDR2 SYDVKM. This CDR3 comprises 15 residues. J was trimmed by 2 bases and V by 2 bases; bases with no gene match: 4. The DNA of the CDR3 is TGTGCCAGCAGTTTACTGGCGGGGGGACAAGAGACCCAGTACTTC. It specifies CASSLLAGGQETQYF.

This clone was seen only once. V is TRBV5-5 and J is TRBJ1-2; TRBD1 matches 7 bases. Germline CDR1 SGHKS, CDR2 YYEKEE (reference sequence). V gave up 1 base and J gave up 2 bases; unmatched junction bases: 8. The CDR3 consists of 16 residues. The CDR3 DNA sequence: TGTGCCAGCAGCTTGCTACAGGGGAACGGAAACTATGGCTACACCTTC. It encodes CASSLLQGNGNYGYTF.

The CDR3 nucleotides are TGTGCCAGCAGTTACCCGGGAGAAGAGACCCAGTACTTC. It translates to CASSYPGEETQYF. This chain uses TRBV6-5 with TRBJ2-5; weak D call: TRBD2 (6 bases). The CDR3 is 13 residues long. V was pared by 2 bases and J by 3 bases, with 7 bases between. Germline CDR1 reads MNHEY; CDR2 reads SVGAGI.

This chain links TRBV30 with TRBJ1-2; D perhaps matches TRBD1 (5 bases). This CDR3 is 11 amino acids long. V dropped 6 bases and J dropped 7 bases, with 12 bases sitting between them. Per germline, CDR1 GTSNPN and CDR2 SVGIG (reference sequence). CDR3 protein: CACQGWVGYTF. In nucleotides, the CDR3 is TGTGCCTGCCAGGGCTGGGTTGGCTACACCTTC.

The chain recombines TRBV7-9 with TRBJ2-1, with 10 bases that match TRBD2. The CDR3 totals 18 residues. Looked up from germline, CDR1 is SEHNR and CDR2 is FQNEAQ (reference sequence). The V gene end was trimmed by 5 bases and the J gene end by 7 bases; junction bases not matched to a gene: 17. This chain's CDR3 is CASSPSTKRGGLGNEQFF. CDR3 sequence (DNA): TGTGCCAGCAGCCCGAGTACAAAGCGGGGGGGGCTTGGGAATGAGCAGTTCTTC.

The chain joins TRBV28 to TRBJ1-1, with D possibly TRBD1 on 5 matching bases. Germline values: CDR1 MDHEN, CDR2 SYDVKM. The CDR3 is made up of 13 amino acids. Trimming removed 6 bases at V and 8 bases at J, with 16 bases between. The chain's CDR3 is CASRSLSGKEAFF. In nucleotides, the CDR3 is TGTGCCAGCAGATCTTTGTCAGGGAAGGAAGCTTTCTTT.

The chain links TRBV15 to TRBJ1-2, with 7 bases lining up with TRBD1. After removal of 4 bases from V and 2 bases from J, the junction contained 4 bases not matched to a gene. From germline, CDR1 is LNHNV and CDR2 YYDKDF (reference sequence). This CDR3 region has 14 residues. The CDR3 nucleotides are TGTGCCACCAGCACCAGACAGGGAAACTATGGCTACACCTTC. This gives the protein CATSTRQGNYGYTF.

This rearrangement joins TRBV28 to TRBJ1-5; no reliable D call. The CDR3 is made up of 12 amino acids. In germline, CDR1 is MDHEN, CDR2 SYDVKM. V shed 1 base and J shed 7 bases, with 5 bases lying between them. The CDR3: CASSLSGQPQHF. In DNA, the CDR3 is TGTGCCAGCAGTTTATCAGGCCAGCCCCAGCATTTT.

The CDR3 sequence: CASSSNPYLRPQHF. The CDR3 bases are TGTGCCAGCAGTTCCAATCCTTACCTGCGGCCCCAGCATTTT. This rearrangement joins TRBV27 to TRBJ1-5; the D is unclear. Germline V gene data show CDR1 as MNHEY and CDR2 as SMNVEV (reference sequence). V was shortened by 4 bases and J by 9 bases, with 16 bases between the two germline ends. The CDR3 spans 14 residues.

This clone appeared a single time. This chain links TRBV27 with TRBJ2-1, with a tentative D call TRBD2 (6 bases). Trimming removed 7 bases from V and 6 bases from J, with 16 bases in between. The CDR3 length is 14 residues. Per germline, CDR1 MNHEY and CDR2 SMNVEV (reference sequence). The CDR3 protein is CASNRAGTSNEQFF. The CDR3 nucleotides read TGTGCCAGCAATCGCGCGGGGACCTCCAATGAGCAGTTCTTC.

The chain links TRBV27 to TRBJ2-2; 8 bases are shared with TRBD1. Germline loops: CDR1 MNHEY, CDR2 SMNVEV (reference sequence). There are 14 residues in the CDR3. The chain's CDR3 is CGSRRQGRVGELFF. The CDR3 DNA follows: TGTGGGTCGCGGAGACAGGGGCGTGTCGGGGAGCTGTTTTTT.

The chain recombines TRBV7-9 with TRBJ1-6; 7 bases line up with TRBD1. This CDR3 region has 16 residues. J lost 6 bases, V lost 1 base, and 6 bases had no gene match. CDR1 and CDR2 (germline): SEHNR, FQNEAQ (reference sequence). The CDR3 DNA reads TGTGCCAGCAGCTTAGGAGGGGGCGCGGCTAATTCACCCCTCCACTTT. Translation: CASSLGGGAANSPLHF.

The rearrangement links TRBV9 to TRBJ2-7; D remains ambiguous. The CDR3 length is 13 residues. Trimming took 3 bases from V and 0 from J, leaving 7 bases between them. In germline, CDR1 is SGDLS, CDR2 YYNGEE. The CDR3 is CASSAPDSYEQYF. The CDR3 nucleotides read TGTGCCAGCAGCGCTCCAGACTCCTACGAGCAGTACTTC.

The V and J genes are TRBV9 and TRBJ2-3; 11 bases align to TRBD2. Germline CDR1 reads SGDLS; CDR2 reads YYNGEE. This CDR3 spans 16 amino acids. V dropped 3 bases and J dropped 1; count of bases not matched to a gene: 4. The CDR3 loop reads CASSAGLAAGTDTQYF. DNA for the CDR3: TGTGCCAGCAGCGCGGGACTAGCGGCAGGCACAGATACGCAGTATTTT.

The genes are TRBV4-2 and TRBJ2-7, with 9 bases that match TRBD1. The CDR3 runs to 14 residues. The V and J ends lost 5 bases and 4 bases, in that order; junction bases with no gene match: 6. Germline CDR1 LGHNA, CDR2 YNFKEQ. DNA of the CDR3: TGTGCCAGCAGCAGCAGGGACAGGGTTTACGAGCAGTACTTC. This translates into CASSSRDRVYEQYF.

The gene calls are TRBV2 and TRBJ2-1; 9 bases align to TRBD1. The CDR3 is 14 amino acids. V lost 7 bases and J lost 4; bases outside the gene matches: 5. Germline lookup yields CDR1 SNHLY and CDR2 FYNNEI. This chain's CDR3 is CASTTGGYYNEQFF. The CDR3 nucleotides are TGTGCCAGCACCACAGGGGGCTATTACAATGAGCAGTTCTTC.

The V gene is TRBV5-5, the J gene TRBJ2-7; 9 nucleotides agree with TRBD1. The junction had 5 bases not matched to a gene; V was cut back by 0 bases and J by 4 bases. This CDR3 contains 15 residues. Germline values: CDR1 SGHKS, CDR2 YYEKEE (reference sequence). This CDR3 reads CASSLVETGGYEQYF. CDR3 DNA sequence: TGTGCCAGCAGCTTGGTCGAGACAGGGGGGTACGAGCAGTACTTC.